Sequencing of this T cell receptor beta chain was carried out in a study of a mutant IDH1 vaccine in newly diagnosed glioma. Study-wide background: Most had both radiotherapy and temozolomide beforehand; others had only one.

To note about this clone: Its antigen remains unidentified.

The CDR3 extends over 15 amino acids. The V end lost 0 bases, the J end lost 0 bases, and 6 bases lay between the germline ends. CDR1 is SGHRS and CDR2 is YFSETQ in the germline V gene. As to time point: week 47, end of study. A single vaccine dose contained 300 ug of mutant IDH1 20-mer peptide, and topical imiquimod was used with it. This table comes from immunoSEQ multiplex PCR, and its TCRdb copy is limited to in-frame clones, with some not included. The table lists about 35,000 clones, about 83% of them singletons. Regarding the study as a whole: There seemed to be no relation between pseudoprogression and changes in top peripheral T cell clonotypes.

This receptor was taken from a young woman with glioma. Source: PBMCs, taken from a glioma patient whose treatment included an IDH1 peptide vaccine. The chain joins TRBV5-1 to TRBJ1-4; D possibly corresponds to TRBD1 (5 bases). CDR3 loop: CASSLGGATNEKLFF. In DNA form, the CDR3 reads TGCGCCAGCAGCTTGGGAGGGGCAACTAATGAAAAACTGTTTTTT. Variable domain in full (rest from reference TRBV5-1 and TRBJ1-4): KAGVTQTPRYLIKTRGQQVTLSCSPISGHRSVSWYQQTPGQGLQFLFEYFSETQRNKGNFPGRFSGRQFSNSRSEMNVSTLELGDSALYLCASSLGGATNEKLFFGSGTQLSVL.